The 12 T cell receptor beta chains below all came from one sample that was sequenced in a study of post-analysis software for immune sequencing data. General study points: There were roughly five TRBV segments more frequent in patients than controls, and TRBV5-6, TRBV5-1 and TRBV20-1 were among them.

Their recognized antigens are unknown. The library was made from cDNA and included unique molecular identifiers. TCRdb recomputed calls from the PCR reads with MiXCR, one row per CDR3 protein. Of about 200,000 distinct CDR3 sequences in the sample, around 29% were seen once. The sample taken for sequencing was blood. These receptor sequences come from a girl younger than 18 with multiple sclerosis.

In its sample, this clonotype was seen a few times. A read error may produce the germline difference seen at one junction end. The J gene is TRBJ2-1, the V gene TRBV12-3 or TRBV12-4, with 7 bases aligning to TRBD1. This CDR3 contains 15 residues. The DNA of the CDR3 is TGTGTCAGCAGTTTTGGGACAGCCACATACAATGAGCAGTTCTTC. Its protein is CVSSFGTATYNEQFF.

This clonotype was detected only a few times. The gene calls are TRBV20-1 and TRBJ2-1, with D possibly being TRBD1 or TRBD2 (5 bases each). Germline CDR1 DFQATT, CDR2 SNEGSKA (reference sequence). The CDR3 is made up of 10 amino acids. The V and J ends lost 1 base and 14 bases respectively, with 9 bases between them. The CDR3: CSARAGHEFF. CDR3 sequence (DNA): TGCAGTGCTAGAGCGGGGCACGAGTTCTTC.

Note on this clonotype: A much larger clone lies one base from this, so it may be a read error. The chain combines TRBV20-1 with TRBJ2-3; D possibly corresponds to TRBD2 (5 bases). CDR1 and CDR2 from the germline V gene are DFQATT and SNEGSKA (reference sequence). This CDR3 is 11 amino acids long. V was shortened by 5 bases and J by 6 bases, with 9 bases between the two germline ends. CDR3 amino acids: CSAWTVDTQYF. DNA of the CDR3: TGCAGTGCTTGGACTGTTGATACGCAGTATTTT.

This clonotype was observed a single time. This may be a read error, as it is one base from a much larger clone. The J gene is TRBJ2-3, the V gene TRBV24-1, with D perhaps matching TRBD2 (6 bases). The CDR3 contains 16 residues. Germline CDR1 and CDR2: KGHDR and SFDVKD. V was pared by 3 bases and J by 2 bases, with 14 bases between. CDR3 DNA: TGTGCCACCAGTGATCCCGGGGCGGGGAACACAGATACGCAGTATTTT. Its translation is CATSDPGAGNTDTQYF.

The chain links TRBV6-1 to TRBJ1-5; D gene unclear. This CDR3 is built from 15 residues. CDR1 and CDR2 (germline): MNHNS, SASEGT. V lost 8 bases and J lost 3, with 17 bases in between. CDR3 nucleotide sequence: TGTGCCAGCCAAAATGTCGCTTTTACCAATCAGCCCCAGCATTTT. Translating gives CASQNVAFTNQPQHF.

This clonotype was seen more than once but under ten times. The CDR3 nucleotides are TGTGCCAGCAGCCAAGAGATGGCCCAGTACTTC. Residues: CASSQEMAQYF. The chain links TRBV3-1 to TRBJ2-5, with no clear D. The germline V gene has CDR1 LGHDT and CDR2 YNNKEL (reference sequence). The CDR3 is 11 amino acids. V was trimmed by 0 bases and J by 9 bases, leaving 5 bases between them.

CDR3 bases: TGTGCCAGCAGTTACTTATACATGAACACCGGGGAGCTGTTTTTT. As protein: CASSYLYMNTGELFF. The rearrangement joins TRBV6-5 to TRBJ2-2; no clear D. The CDR3 extends over 15 amino acids. The V gene's germline CDR1 is MNHEY and CDR2 SVGAGI. V shed 1 base and J shed 1 base, with 7 bases lying between them.

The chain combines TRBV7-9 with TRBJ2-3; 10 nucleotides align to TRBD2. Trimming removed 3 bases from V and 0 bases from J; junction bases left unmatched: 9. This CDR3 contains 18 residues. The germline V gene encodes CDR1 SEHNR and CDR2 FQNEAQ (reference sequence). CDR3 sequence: CASSFLLAGEYSTDTQYF. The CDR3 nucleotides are TGTGCCAGCAGCTTTTTGCTAGCGGGGGAGTATAGCACAGATACGCAGTATTTT. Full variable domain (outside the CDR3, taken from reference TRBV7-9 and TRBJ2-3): DTGVSQNPRHKITKRGQNVTFRCDPISEHNRLYWYRQTLGQGPEFLTYFQNEAQLEKSRLLSDRFSAERPKGSFSTLEIQRTEQGDSAMYLCASSFLLAGEYSTDTQYFGPGTRLTVL.

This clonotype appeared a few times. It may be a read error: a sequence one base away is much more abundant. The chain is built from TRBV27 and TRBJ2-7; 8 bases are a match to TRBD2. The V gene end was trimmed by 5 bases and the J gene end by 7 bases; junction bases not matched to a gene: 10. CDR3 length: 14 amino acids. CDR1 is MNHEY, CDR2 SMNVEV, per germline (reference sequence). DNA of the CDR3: TGTGCCAGCAGTCTACGGGAGGGCCCAGATGAGCAGTACTTC. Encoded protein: CASSLREGPDEQYF.

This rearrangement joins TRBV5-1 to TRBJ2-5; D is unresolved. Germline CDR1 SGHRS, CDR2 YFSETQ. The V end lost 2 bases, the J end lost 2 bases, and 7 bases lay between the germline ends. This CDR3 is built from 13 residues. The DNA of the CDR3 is TGCGCCAGCAGCTTTTCCGCGCAAGAGACCCAGTACTTC. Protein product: CASSFSAQETQYF.

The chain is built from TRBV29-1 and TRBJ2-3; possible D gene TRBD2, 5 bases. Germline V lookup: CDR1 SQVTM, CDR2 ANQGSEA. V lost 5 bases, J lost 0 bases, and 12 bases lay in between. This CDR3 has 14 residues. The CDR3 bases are TGCAGCGTTCGGGAACAGCCGAGCACAGATACGCAGTATTTT. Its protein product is CSVREQPSTDTQYF.

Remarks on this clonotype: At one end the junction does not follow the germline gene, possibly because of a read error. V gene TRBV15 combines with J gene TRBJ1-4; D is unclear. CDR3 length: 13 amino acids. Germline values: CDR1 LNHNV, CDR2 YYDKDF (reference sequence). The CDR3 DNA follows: TGTGCCACCAGCAGGCAGGCGGATGAAGAACTGTTTTTT. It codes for CATSRQADEELFF.